Following are 21 T cell receptor beta chains from one sample sequenced in a study of control samples from healthy donors and cancer patients. TCRdb's table, derived via immunoSEQ multiplex PCR, lists solely in-frame clones and lacks some. The table includes about 130,000 clones, about 93% detected once. Sequencing used blood. The receptors originated from a man in his forties in good health.

This chain uses TRBV2 with TRBJ1-6, with 7 bases that match TRBD1. The V gene end was trimmed by 7 bases and the J gene end by 12 bases; junction bases not matched to a gene: 12. The V gene's germline CDR1 is SNHLY and CDR2 FYNNEI. CDR3 length: 14 residues. CDR3 sequence: CASITDRDLGPLHF. CDR3 bases: TGTGCCAGCATTACTGACAGGGACCTCGGACCCCTCCACTTT.

This chain links TRBV7-9 with TRBJ1-2; no definite D call. The CDR3 has 13 amino acids. Trimming removed 3 bases from V and 10 bases from J, with 15 bases in between. Germline V lookup: CDR1 SEHNR, CDR2 FQNEAQ (reference sequence). The CDR3 loop is CASSFIRAVDYTF. The CDR3 DNA follows: TGTGCCAGCAGCTTCATACGGGCTGTGGACTACACCTTC. The full variable domain, its missing parts supplied by reference TRBV7-9 and TRBJ1-2, is DTGVSQNPRHKITKRGQNVTFRCDPISEHNRLYWYRQTLGQGPEFLTYFQNEAQLEKSRLLSDRFSAERPKGSFSTLEIQRTEQGDSAMYLCASSFIRAVDYTFGSGTRLTVV.

V and J are TRBV6-2 or TRBV6-3 and TRBJ1-1; no firm D call. Germline V gene data show CDR1 as MNHEY and CDR2 as SVGEGT. The germline V and J ends were trimmed by 0 bases and 8 bases, with 10 bases remaining between them. There are 13 residues in the CDR3. DNA for the CDR3: TGTGCCAGCAGTTACTCGAAGGTGTCCGAAGCTTTCTTT. Translating it yields CASSYSKVSEAFF.

The rearrangement joins TRBV30 to TRBJ1-2; TRBD1 aligns across 12 bases. V lost 3 bases, J lost 7 bases, and 9 bases stayed unmatched. CDR3 length equals 15 residues. The V gene's germline CDR1 is GTSNPN and CDR2 SVGIG (reference sequence). CDR3: CAWRIPGQGASGYTF. The CDR3 coding sequence is TGTGCCTGGAGGATTCCGGGACAGGGGGCAAGTGGCTACACCTTC.

This chain joins TRBV5-1 and TRBJ2-7; possible D gene TRBD1, 6 bases. Germline V gene sequence: CDR1 SGHRS, CDR2 YFSETQ. Trimming cost V 6 bases and J 7 bases, with 20 bases left between them. The CDR3 extends over 14 amino acids. In DNA, the CDR3 is TGCGCCAGCACCTCACAGGGTGGCTTGGATGAGCAGTACTTC. Amino acids: CASTSQGGLDEQYF.

The rearrangement uses TRBV6-5 and TRBJ1-1, with TRBD1 as a possible D gene (5 bases). V shed 6 bases and J shed 3 bases, with 14 bases lying between them. The CDR3 spans 14 residues. Germline loops: CDR1 MNHEY, CDR2 SVGAGI. The CDR3 DNA reads TGTGCCAGCAGACCCTATCAGGGACACACTGAAGCTTTCTTT. It translates to CASRPYQGHTEAFF.

The J gene is TRBJ1-3, the V gene TRBV2; no clear D. Germline V lookup: CDR1 SNHLY, CDR2 FYNNEI. The CDR3 is 14 residues long. V gave up 7 bases and J gave up 0 bases, with 10 bases separating them. The DNA of the CDR3 is TGTGCCAGCAACCCGGATCTCTCTGGAAACACCATATATTTT. Protein: CASNPDLSGNTIYF.

The chain has TRBV19 and TRBJ2-4; D may be TRBD2 (7 bases). There are 13 residues in the CDR3. Germline V gene sequence: CDR1 LNHDA, CDR2 SQIVND (reference sequence). V shed 4 bases and J shed 8 bases, with 12 bases lying between them. This CDR3 reads CASSKGGGDIQYF. The CDR3 coding sequence is TGTGCCAGTAGTAAGGGAGGGGGGGACATTCAGTACTTC.

This rearrangement joins TRBV18 to TRBJ1-4, with unresolved D. This CDR3 is built from 11 residues. Germline V CDR1 and CDR2: KGHSH, LQKENI. V dropped 6 bases and J dropped 5 bases, with 4 bases sitting between them. CDR3 in amino acids: CASSSNEKLFF. As DNA, the CDR3 is TGTGCCAGCTCCTCGAATGAAAAACTGTTTTTT.

The genes are TRBV12-3 or TRBV12-4 and TRBJ2-7; D is unresolved. V shed 3 bases and J shed 5 bases, with 11 bases lying between them. This CDR3 contains 13 residues. The CDR3 here is CASSFLGAHEQYF. The CDR3 nucleotides are TGTGCCAGCAGTTTCCTAGGAGCCCACGAGCAGTACTTC.

The genes are TRBV18 and TRBJ2-7; unclear D gene. The CDR3 runs 15 residues. Germline V gene lookup returns CDR1 KGHSH and CDR2 LQKENI. V gave up 3 bases and J gave up 5 bases, with 17 bases separating them. CDR3: CASSPRVTSGHEQYF. CDR3 nucleotide sequence: TGTGCCAGCTCACCTAGAGTTACCTCAGGCCACGAGCAGTACTTC. The entire variable domain, with the rest obtained from reference TRBV18 and TRBJ2-7, is as follows: NAGVMQNPRHLVRRRGQEARLRCSPMKGHSHVYWYRQLPEEGLKFMVYLQKENIIDESGMPKERFSAEFPKEGPSILRIQQVVRGDSAAYFCASSPRVTSGHEQYFGPGTRLTVT.

This chain uses TRBV19 with TRBJ1-1; tentative D call: TRBD1 (6 bases). V shed 5 bases and J shed 2 bases, with 18 bases lying between them. CDR3 length equals 16 residues. Germline loops: CDR1 LNHDA, CDR2 SQIVND (reference sequence). CDR3 region: CASSSSGARSNTEAFF. In DNA form, the CDR3 reads TGTGCCAGTAGTTCGTCAGGGGCGCGAAGCAACACTGAAGCTTTCTTT.

This chain joins TRBV3-1 (or the pseudogene TRBV3-2) and TRBJ2-7; D not certain. The CDR3 is made up of 12 amino acids. Trimming took off 2 bases at V and 6 bases at J, with 8 bases between the two ends. Germline values: CDR1 LGHDT, CDR2 YNNKEL (reference sequence). This CDR3 is CASSQSPLEQYF. CDR3 bases: TGTGCCAGCAGCCAATCCCCCCTCGAGCAGTACTTC.

This rearrangement joins TRBV6-4 to TRBJ1-2; D gene unclear. Trimming removed 5 bases at V and 4 bases at J, with 2 bases between. CDR1 is MRHNA and CDR2 is SNTAGT in the germline V gene. The CDR3 is made up of 10 amino acids. This chain's CDR3 is CASSFYGYTF. The CDR3 DNA reads as TGTGCCAGCAGTTTCTATGGCTACACCTTC.

V is TRBV6-5 and J is TRBJ1-2, with D tentatively TRBD1 (5 bases). Trimming removed 3 bases at V and 0 bases at J, with 14 bases between. Germline CDR1 reads MNHEY; CDR2 reads SVGAGI. The CDR3 has 16 amino acids. The CDR3 sequence is CASSYSPTGPNYGYTF. DNA for the CDR3: TGTGCCAGCAGTTATAGCCCAACAGGACCTAACTATGGCTACACCTTC.

CDR3 residues: CASSPTFNRDAFF. In nucleotides, the CDR3 is TGTGCCAGCAGCCCGACCTTCAACAGGGACGCTTTCTTT. The gene calls are TRBV7-9 and TRBJ1-1; the D gene is possibly TRBD1 (6 bases). The CDR3 extends over 13 amino acids. The germline V and J ends were trimmed by 5 bases and 11 bases, with 18 bases remaining between them. Germline lookup yields CDR1 SEHNR and CDR2 FQNEAQ (reference sequence).

The rearrangement links TRBV6-6 to TRBJ2-1, with no clear D. Germline V gene lookup returns CDR1 MNHNY and CDR2 SVGAGI (reference sequence). Trimming removed 5 bases from V and 5 bases from J, with 7 bases in between. CDR3 length equals 12 residues. CDR3 amino acids: CASSRTNNEQFF. CDR3 nucleotides: TGTGCCAGCAGTCGGACCAACAATGAGCAGTTCTTC.

The chain uses TRBV19 and TRBJ2-3; 9 positions agree with TRBD2. The junction had 8 bases not matched to a gene; V was cut back by 0 bases and J by 4 bases. The CDR3 consists of 17 residues. The germline V gene has CDR1 LNHDA and CDR2 SQIVND (reference sequence). This chain's CDR3 is CASSIDWLAGSPDTQYF. As DNA, the CDR3 is TGTGCCAGTAGTATAGATTGGCTAGCGGGGTCGCCAGATACGCAGTATTTT.

The chain has TRBV18 and TRBJ1-2; TRBD1 agrees at 10 bases. Germline V gene data show CDR1 as KGHSH and CDR2 as LQKENI. The CDR3 extends over 16 amino acids. Trimming removed 5 bases from V and 4 bases from J; junction bases left unmatched: 10. CDR3 coding DNA: TGTGCCAGCTCAGAACTCCGGGACAGGGGATCCTATGGCTACACCTTC. Its translation is CASSELRDRGSYGYTF.

The chain couples TRBV11-2 to TRBJ2-3; D tentatively fits TRBD1 or TRBD2 (5 bases each). Germline-derived CDR1 and CDR2 are SGHAT and FQNNGV. The CDR3 is 15 amino acids. V was clipped by 1 base and J by 3 bases, with 11 bases between them. DNA of the CDR3: TGTGCCAGCAGCTTAGCGGGGCCTTTAACAGATACGCAGTATTTT. Translating gives CASSLAGPLTDTQYF.

The chain joins TRBV27 to TRBJ2-1, with TRBD1 as a possible D gene (5 bases). Germline V gives CDR1 MNHEY, CDR2 SMNVEV (reference sequence). The V gene lost 0 bases and the J gene lost 3 bases, with 12 bases spanning the gap. The CDR3 is 16 amino acids. CDR3 bases: TGTGCCAGCAGTTTATCGAGAGGACAAGGCTACAATGAGCAGTTCTTC. It is translated as CASSLSRGQGYNEQFF.